These 10 T cell receptor beta chains originate from one sample sequenced in a study of T-cell memory formation after mild COVID-19. MiXCR was run by TCRdb on the 5' RACE reads, yielding one entry per CDR3 protein. The table shows 150,000 or so distinct CDR3 sequences, with about 14% occurring only once. Material: PBMCs or a T cell subset sorted from them (not recorded which). Receptor source: an adult woman who had mild COVID-19 (a few samples of this study predate the infection). Cell type and time point are not known.

This clonotype was seen a handful of times. This chain uses TRBV7-6 with TRBJ2-1; perhaps D is TRBD1 or TRBD2 (5 bases each). V was clipped by 5 bases and J by 0 bases, with 14 bases between them. The CDR3 length is 16 residues. The germline gives CDR1 SGHVS, CDR2 FNYEAQ. The CDR3 DNA is TGTGCCAGCAGCCCCCGGGACGGAATCTCCTACAATGAGCAGTTCTTC. This encodes CASSPRDGISYNEQFF. Full variable domain (missing parts from reference TRBV7-6 and TRBJ2-1): GAGVSQSPRYKVTKRGQDVALRCDPISGHVSLYWYRQALGQGPEFLTYFNYEAQQDKSGLPNDRFSAERPEGSISTLTIQRTEQRDSAMYRCASSPRDGISYNEQFFGPGTRLTVL.

This clonotype was seen a handful of times. The chain uses TRBV7-6 and TRBJ2-3; D remains unclear. In germline, CDR1 is SGHVS, CDR2 FNYEAQ. V dropped 5 bases and J dropped 6 bases, with 12 bases sitting between them. The CDR3 loop spans 13 amino acids. The DNA of the CDR3 is TGTGCCAGCAGCCCCCACCTTGGGGATACGCAGTATTTT. This translates into CASSPHLGDTQYF.

This clonotype appeared a few times. The rearrangement links TRBV9 to TRBJ2-7, with 9 bases lining up with TRBD1. The CDR3 contains 12 residues. The germline V gene has CDR1 SGDLS and CDR2 YYNGEE. Trimming took 8 bases from V and 3 from J; bases not matched to a gene: 3. The CDR3 here is CASSGQGYEQYF. The CDR3, as DNA: TGTGCCAGTTCGGGACAGGGCTACGAGCAGTACTTC.

This clonotype appeared a few times. The gene calls are TRBV18 and TRBJ2-3; 7 bases line up with TRBD2. Germline V CDR1 and CDR2: KGHSH, LQKENI. CDR3 length: 17 amino acids. The V gene end was trimmed by 6 bases and the J gene end by 2 bases; junction bases not matched to a gene: 14. The CDR3 sequence: CASSHLGASGVTDTQYF. The CDR3 DNA is TGTGCCAGCTCCCACCTTGGGGCTAGCGGAGTCACAGATACGCAGTATTTT.

This clonotype has only a few counts. This sequence joins TRBV6-5 and TRBJ2-2, with TRBD2 as a possible D gene (5 bases). The CDR3 runs 15 residues. V lost 6 bases and J 1 base, leaving 12 bases between the germline ends. Germline values: CDR1 MNHEY, CDR2 SVGAGI. The CDR3 reads CASSLQRENTGELFF. The CDR3 nucleotides read TGTGCCAGCAGCCTGCAACGGGAGAACACCGGGGAGCTGTTTTTT.

The chain employs TRBV3-1 and TRBJ2-1, with unresolved D. This CDR3 contains 19 residues. Trimming shortened V by 0 bases and J by 0 bases, and 18 bases separated the two germline ends. Germline assignment: CDR1 LGHDT and CDR2 YNNKEL (reference sequence). This CDR3 reads CASSQEVPRLPDSYNEQFF. In DNA, the CDR3 is TGTGCCAGCAGCCAAGAGGTGCCTCGGCTTCCCGACTCCTACAATGAGCAGTTCTTC.

This chain joins TRBV11-2 and TRBJ2-7; 13 bases match TRBD2. V lost 5 bases, J lost 3 bases, and 4 bases stayed unmatched. The V gene's germline CDR1 is SGHAT and CDR2 FQNNGV. The CDR3 has 15 amino acids. The CDR3 region has the DNA TGTGCCAGCAGCCTGGGACTAGCGGGAAACTACGAGCAGTACTTC. Encoded protein: CASSLGLAGNYEQYF.

This clonotype was found many times. The chain has TRBV6-5 and TRBJ2-3; D is unresolved. CDR1 MNHEY and CDR2 SVGAGI come from the germline V gene. The CDR3 is made up of 15 amino acids. V lost 5 bases, J lost 2 bases, and 14 bases lay in between. CDR3 in DNA: TGTGCCAGCAGTGTTACCAGCCACTTCACAGATACGCAGTATTTT. The encoded protein is CASSVTSHFTDTQYF.

Turning to this clonotype: The junction departs from germline at one end; a sequencing error may be responsible. The chain employs TRBV7-7 and TRBJ2-1, with 9 bases identical to TRBD2. Germline V lookup: CDR1 SSHAT, CDR2 FNYEAQ (reference sequence). CDR3 size: 16 residues. For the CDR3, the DNA is TGTGCTAGCAGTCCAGCTAGCGGGGCCTCCTACAATGAGCAGTTCTTC. It is translated as CASSPASGASYNEQFF.

V and J are TRBV24-1 and TRBJ2-5; D unclear. The germline V and J ends were trimmed by 10 bases and 0 bases, with 17 bases remaining between them. Germline CDR1 KGHDR, CDR2 SFDVKD. There are 15 residues in the CDR3. The CDR3 spells CATRGCSLNQETQYF. CDR3 DNA sequence: TGTGCCACGCGCGGATGCTCCCTAAACCAAGAGACCCAGTACTTC.